This entry features one TCR beta chain sequence. This entry is derived from a study of blood T cell repertoires in COVID-19. Looking at the study overall: There were acute and convalescent COVID-19 samples, and they came from the United States, Italy and Spain.

Trimming left V 0 bases short and J 2 bases short, with 14 bases between. The CDR3 extends over 17 amino acids. The germline V gene has CDR1 SGHNT and CDR2 YYREEE (reference sequence). Profiled with immunoSEQ multiplex PCR; TCRdb holds only in-frame clones, not every one. The sample consists of about 400,000 clones, roughly 87% of them appearing once. This sequence joins TRBV5-4 and TRBJ2-2; a weak D match, TRBD1 (6 bases). This TCR came from a woman in her 30s who had recovered from COVID-19. The material sequenced was PBMCs or T cells enriched from blood (not recorded which). CDR3 in DNA: TGTGCCAGCAGCTTGGGTCCGAGAGGGGGTAACACCGGGGAGCTGTTTTTT. It is translated as CASSLGPRGGNTGELFF.